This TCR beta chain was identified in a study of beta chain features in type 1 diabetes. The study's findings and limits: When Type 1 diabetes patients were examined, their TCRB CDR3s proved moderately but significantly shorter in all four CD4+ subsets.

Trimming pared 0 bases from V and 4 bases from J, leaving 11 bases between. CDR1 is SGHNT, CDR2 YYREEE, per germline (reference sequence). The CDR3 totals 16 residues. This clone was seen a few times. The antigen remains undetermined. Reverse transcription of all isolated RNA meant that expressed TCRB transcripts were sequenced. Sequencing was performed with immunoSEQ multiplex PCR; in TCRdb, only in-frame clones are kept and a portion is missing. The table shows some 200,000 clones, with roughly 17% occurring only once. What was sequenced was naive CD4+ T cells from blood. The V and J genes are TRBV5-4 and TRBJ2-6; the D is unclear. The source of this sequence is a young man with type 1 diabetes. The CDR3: CASSLAGSNGANVLTF. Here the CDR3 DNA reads TGTGCCAGCAGCTTGGCAGGCAGCAACGGGGCCAACGTCCTGACTTTC.